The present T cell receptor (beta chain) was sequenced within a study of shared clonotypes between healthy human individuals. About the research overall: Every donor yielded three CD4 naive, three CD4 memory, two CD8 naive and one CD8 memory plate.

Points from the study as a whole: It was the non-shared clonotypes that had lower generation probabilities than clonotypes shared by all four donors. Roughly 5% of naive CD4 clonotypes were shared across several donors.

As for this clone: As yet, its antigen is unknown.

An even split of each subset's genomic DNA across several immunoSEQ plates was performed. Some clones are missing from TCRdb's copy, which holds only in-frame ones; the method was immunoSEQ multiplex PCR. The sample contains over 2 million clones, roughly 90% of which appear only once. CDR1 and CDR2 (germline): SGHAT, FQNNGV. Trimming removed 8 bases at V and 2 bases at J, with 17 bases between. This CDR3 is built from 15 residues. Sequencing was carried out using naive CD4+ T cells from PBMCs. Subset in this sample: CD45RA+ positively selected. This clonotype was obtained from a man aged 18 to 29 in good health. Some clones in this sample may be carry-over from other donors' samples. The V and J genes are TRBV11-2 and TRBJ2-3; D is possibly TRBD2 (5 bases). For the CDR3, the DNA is TGTGCCAGCCGGAGATTGTTCGGGGACACAGATACGCAGTATTTT. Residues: CASRRLFGDTDTQYF.